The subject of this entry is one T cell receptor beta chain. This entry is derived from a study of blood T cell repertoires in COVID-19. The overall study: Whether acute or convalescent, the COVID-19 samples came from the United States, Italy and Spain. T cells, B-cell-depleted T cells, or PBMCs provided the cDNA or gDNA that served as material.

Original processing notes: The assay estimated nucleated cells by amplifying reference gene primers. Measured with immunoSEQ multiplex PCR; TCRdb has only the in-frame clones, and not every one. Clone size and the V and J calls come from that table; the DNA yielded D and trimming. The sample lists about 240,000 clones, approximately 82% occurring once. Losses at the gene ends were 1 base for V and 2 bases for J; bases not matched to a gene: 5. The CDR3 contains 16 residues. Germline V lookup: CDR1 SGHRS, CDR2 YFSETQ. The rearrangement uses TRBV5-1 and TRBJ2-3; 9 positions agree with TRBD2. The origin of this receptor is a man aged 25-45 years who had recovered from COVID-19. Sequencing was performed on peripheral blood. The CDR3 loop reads CASSLRQRGDTDTQYF. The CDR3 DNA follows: TGCGCCAGCAGCTTGAGGCAGCGGGGGGACACAGATACGCAGTATTTT.